The 12 T cell receptor beta chains listed next were all sequenced from one sample in a study of T cell responses to AZD1222 COVID-19 vaccine. This table comes from immunoSEQ multiplex PCR, and its TCRdb copy is limited to in-frame clones, with some not included. Here the sample spans tens of thousands of clones, roughly 88% being singletons. The sequencing here drew on peripheral blood, taken 28 days after the second AZD1222 dose. These receptor sequences come from an adult who received the AZD1222 COVID-19 vaccine.

The J gene is TRBJ1-1, the V gene TRBV15; D remains ambiguous. Germline V CDR1 and CDR2: LNHNV, YYDKDF (reference sequence). Between the trimmed V and J ends, which lost 3 bases and 5 bases, there was a span of 7 bases. The CDR3 has 12 amino acids. In DNA form, the CDR3 reads TGTGCCACCAGCAGCGTTAGTACTGAAGCTTTCTTT. This gives the protein CATSSVSTEAFF.

The CDR3 here is CASSLRGATTYNSPLHF. The CDR3 nucleotides read TGTGCCAGTAGTTTGCGCGGGGCCACAACCTATAATTCACCCCTCCACTTT. The V and J genes are TRBV19 and TRBJ1-6, with D possibly being TRBD1 (5 bases). Germline assignment: CDR1 LNHDA and CDR2 SQIVND (reference sequence). Between the trimmed V and J ends, which lost 5 bases and 2 bases, there was a span of 16 bases. This CDR3 is built from 17 residues.

CDR3 sequence (DNA): TGTGCCAGCAGTTACTCGAGGGGAGTAGGGTGGGACACTGAAGCTTTCTTT. Translated, it gives CASSYSRGVGWDTEAFF. The chain links TRBV6-2 or TRBV6-3 to TRBJ1-1, with D maybe TRBD1 (5 bases). Germline lookup yields CDR1 MNHEY and CDR2 SVGEGT. The V gene lost 0 bases and the J gene lost 3 bases, with 17 bases spanning the gap. The CDR3 spans 17 residues.

The rearrangement joins TRBV5-4 to TRBJ2-3; possible D gene TRBD1, 5 bases. Germline-derived CDR1 and CDR2 are SGHNT and YYREEE (reference sequence). There are 15 residues in the CDR3. Trimming left V 4 bases short and J 2 bases short, with 14 bases between. CDR3 sequence: CASSPSQGPTDTQYF. In nucleotides, the CDR3 is TGTGCCAGCAGCCCCTCCCAGGGCCCCACAGATACGCAGTATTTT.

This clone was counted a few times. This sequence joins TRBV7-2 and TRBJ2-7; 7 nucleotides match TRBD1. CDR1 and CDR2 from the germline V gene are SGHTA and FQGNSA. The J segment lost 3 bases and the V segment lost 7 bases, leaving 9 bases of the junction unmatched. This CDR3 has 14 residues. CDR3: CASNPTGAYYEQYF. In DNA form, the CDR3 reads TGTGCCAGCAACCCCACAGGGGCTTACTACGAGCAGTACTTC.

The rearrangement uses TRBV7-2 and TRBJ1-1; weak D call: TRBD1 (6 bases). Germline CDR1 reads SGHTA; CDR2 reads FQGNSA. Trimming removed 3 bases at V and 5 bases at J, with 16 bases between. There are 15 residues in the CDR3. The CDR3 loop reads CASSFNPGAGTEAFF. The CDR3 DNA reads TGTGCCAGCAGCTTCAATCCGGGGGCAGGGACTGAAGCTTTCTTT.

This clone has a handful of counts. This chain links TRBV6-6 with TRBJ1-6; TRBD1 matches at 10 bases. The CDR3 has 16 residues. Trimming removed 0 bases from V and 8 bases from J; junction bases left unmatched: 4. Germline values: CDR1 MNHNY, CDR2 SVGAGI (reference sequence). In DNA form, the CDR3 reads TGTGCCAGCAGTTACTCGAAAGGGACAGGGGATTCACCCCTCCACTTT. It yields the protein CASSYSKGTGDSPLHF.

V is TRBV11-3 and J is TRBJ2-1, with TRBD2 matching over 9 bases. Germline V gene data show CDR1 as SGHNT and CDR2 as YENEEA. The CDR3 is 15 residues long. With V trimmed by 7 bases and J by 4 bases, 8 bases remained unmatched. CDR3 nucleotide sequence: TGTGCCAGCACCCGTGGGGCGGGGGGGTACAATGAGCAGTTCTTC. This translates into CASTRGAGGYNEQFF.

The chain is built from TRBV7-8 and TRBJ2-5; D is uncertain. Trimming pared 5 bases from V and 5 bases from J, leaving 6 bases between. The germline gives CDR1 SGHVS, CDR2 FQNEAQ. CDR3 size: 11 residues. The CDR3 sequence is CASSTRETQYF. Written as DNA, the CDR3 is TGTGCCAGCAGCACGCGTGAGACCCAGTACTTC.

V gene TRBV15 combines with J gene TRBJ2-1, with 14 bases identical to TRBD2. The length of the CDR3 is 18 residues. CDR1 and CDR2 from the germline V gene are LNHNV and YYDKDF (reference sequence). With V trimmed by 1 base and J by 6 bases, 8 bases remained unmatched. The CDR3 loop is CATSRVRGTSGRGNEQFF. CDR3 DNA sequence: TGTGCCACCAGCAGAGTAAGAGGGACTAGCGGGAGAGGCAATGAGCAGTTCTTC.

This rearrangement joins TRBV11-3 to TRBJ1-1; D gene unclear. Looked up from germline, CDR1 is SGHNT and CDR2 is YENEEA. Trimming took off 5 bases at V and 4 bases at J, with 20 bases between the two ends. The CDR3 consists of 16 residues. The CDR3: CASSTGLADIGTEAFF. CDR3 nucleotides: TGTGCCAGCAGCACGGGTCTGGCGGATATAGGCACTGAAGCTTTCTTT. Full variable domain (missing parts from reference TRBV11-3 and TRBJ1-1): EAGVVQSPRYKIIEKKQPVAFWCNPISGHNTLYWYLQNLGQGPELLIRYENEEAVDDSQLPKDRFSAERLKGVDSTLKIQPAELGDSAVYLCASSTGLADIGTEAFFGQGTRLTVV.

V and J are TRBV5-4 and TRBJ2-2; 9 positions agree with TRBD1. V was clipped by 7 bases and J by 3 bases; unmatched bases: 7. The CDR3 totals 15 residues. Germline loops: CDR1 SGHNT, CDR2 YYREEE (reference sequence). The DNA for the CDR3 is TGTGCCAGCGCAAGGGACAGGGAGGACACCGGGGAGCTGTTTTTT. It yields the protein CASARDREDTGELFF.